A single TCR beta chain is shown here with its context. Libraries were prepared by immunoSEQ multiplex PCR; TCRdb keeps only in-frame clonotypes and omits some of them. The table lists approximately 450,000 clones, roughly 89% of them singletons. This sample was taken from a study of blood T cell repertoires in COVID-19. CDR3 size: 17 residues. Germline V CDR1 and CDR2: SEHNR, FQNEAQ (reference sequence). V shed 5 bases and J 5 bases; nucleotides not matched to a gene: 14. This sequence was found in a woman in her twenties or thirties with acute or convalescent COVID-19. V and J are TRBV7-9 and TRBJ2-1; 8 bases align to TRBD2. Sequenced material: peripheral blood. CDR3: CASSPGLRGGPDNEQFF. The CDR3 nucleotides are TGTGCCAGCAGCCCAGGACTACGGGGGGGGCCCGACAATGAGCAGTTCTTC.